The present T cell receptor (beta chain) was sequenced within a study of spatial heterogeneity in lung cancer. The sample holds a few counts of this clonotype. A unique molecular identifier was attached to every TCR cDNA molecule. TCRdb ran MiXCR on the 5' RACE reads and lists one entry per CDR3 protein. The table has more than 20,000 distinct CDR3 sequences, 5.8% seen once. The CDR3 has 16 amino acids. With V trimmed by 3 bases and J by 6 bases, 6 bases remained unmatched. Germline lookup yields CDR1 KGHSH and CDR2 LQKENI. The sample's time point: sample taken at primary tumor resection. Whole RNA, isolated from tumor, nontumor lung or frozen PBMC, was sequenced without prior sorting.

The sample consisted of PBMCs, taken at surgery. This clonotype was obtained from a male donor with early-stage non-small cell lung cancer. This chain uses TRBV18 with TRBJ1-5, with 12 bases identical to TRBD1. In DNA, the CDR3 is TGTGCCAGCTCACCGGGGGGACAGGGGGCGATTCAGCCCCAGCATTTT. Protein sequence: CASSPGGQGAIQPQHF.